This TCR beta chain was sequenced during a study of T-cell reconstitution after alpha-beta-depleted transplantation in children. V was trimmed by 4 bases and J by 7 bases, leaving 19 bases between them. Germline-derived CDR1 and CDR2 are SQVTM and ANQGSEA. The CDR3 is 14 residues long. This clonotype has more than one count but fewer than ten. Unique molecular identifiers were incorporated into the prepared TCRbeta library. TCRdb itself ran the PCR reads through MiXCR, one entry per CDR3 protein. The sample lists some 290,000 distinct CDR3 sequences, roughly 25% seen once, with approximately 9.9% in the top ten.

The sequence was collected from a male patient aged 10 to 17 who had a stem cell transplant for acute lymphoblastic leukemia, so the T cells may come from the graft donor. This material consisted of PBMCs, mostly from graft donor cells, taken 180 days after TCRalphabeta/CD19-depleted stem cell transplant. The chain carries TRBV29-1 and TRBJ2-5, with D possibly called TRBD1 or TRBD2 (5 bases each). The CDR3 nucleotides are TGCAGCGTTGGCCGGGGCGAGGGATATGGGACCCAGTACTTC. It yields the protein CSVGRGEGYGTQYF. The full variable domain, its missing parts supplied by reference TRBV29-1 and TRBJ2-5, is SAVISQKPSRDICQRGTSLTIQCQVDSQVTMMFWYRQQPGQSLTLIATANQGSEATYESGFVIDKFPISRPNLTFSTLTVSNMSPEDSSIYLCSVGRGEGYGTQYFGPGTRLLVL.